A single sample gave rise to the 17 T cell receptor beta chains below, sequenced in a study of regulatory T cells in long-lasting Graves disease. With iRepertoire HTBI primers and Arm-PCR of CDR3 regions, TCR beta libraries were built. TCRdb reprocessed the multiplex PCR reads with MiXCR, giving one entry per CDR3 protein. The sample records about 310,000 distinct CDR3 sequences, 15% to 20% being singletons. Indicated time point: newly diagnosed GD, antithyroid drugs for less than 3 months. PBMCs were the source of the RNA used for TCR sequencing. Sequenced here: peripheral blood mononuclear cells (PBMCs), sampled at new diagnosis, from a patient treated with antithyroid drugs. These receptor sequences come from a female donor with Graves disease.

This clonotype has ten or more counts. One end of the junction is discordant with germline, which a read error may explain. This rearrangement joins TRBV7-2 to TRBJ2-1; 9 bases align to TRBD2. CDR3 length equals 12 residues. Germline V gene data show CDR1 as SGHTA and CDR2 as FQGNSA. CDR3 coding DNA: TGTGCCAGCAGCTCCGGGCTAGCGGGATCCCTCTTC. Amino acids: CASSSGLAGSLF.

In its sample, this clonotype was seen many times. J is TRBJ1-6 and V is TRBV25-1, with D hard to call. Germline CDR1 is MGHDK and CDR2 is SYGVNS. This CDR3 is 12 amino acids long. The V gene lost 4 bases and the J gene lost 9 bases, with 7 bases spanning the gap. CDR3 sequence reads: CASSVRGSPLHF. In nucleotides, the CDR3 is TGTGCCAGCAGTGTCCGAGGTTCACCCCTCCACTTT. The full variable domain, completed using reference TRBV25-1 and TRBJ1-6, is EADIYQTPRYLVIGTGKKITLECSQTMGHDKMYWYQQDPGMELHLIHYSYGVNSTEKGDLSSESTVSRIRTEHFPLTLESARPSHTSQYLCASSVRGSPLHFGNGTRLTVT.

Many counts were recorded for this clonotype. This rearrangement joins TRBV29-1 to TRBJ1-1, with D uncertain. Germline V CDR1 and CDR2: SQVTM, ANQGSEA. There are 11 residues in the CDR3. Trimming removed 4 bases at V and 11 bases at J, with 14 bases between. CDR3 nucleotides: TGCAGCGTTGTGACACTCCCGTGGGCTTTCTTT. Its translation: CSVVTLPWAFF.

The genes are TRBV19 and TRBJ1-3; D not resolved. Germline V gene data show CDR1 as LNHDA and CDR2 as SQIVND (reference sequence). The V and J ends lost 6 bases and 7 bases respectively, with 13 bases between them. The CDR3 length is 13 residues. This chain's CDR3 is CASRYAAVNTIYF. The CDR3 region has the DNA TGTGCCAGTAGATATGCAGCGGTCAACACCATATATTTT.

With respect to this clonotype: A clone one base away is much larger, so this may be a read error. This chain uses TRBV12-3 or TRBV12-4 with TRBJ1-5; D is undetermined. The CDR3 spans 14 residues. V lost 6 bases and J 3 bases, leaving 12 bases between the germline ends. The CDR3 bases are TGTGCCAGCAGAACCACAAGGTTCAATCAGCCCCAGCATTTT. This codes for CASRTTRFNQPQHF.

V usage is TRBV15 and J usage is TRBJ2-3; D ambiguous. The CDR3 contains 15 residues. V lost 2 bases and J 0 bases, leaving 9 bases between the germline ends. Germline CDR1 reads LNHNV; CDR2 reads YYDKDF (reference sequence). The CDR3 is CATSRTGVSTDTQYF. The DNA of the CDR3 is TGTGCCACCAGCAGAACTGGGGTGAGCACAGATACGCAGTATTTT.

This clonotype was counted many times. The rearrangement links TRBV18 to TRBJ2-5; 7 positions match TRBD1. V was clipped by 5 bases and J by 5 bases; unmatched bases: 5. From germline, CDR1 is KGHSH and CDR2 LQKENI. The CDR3 spans 13 residues. CDR3 in amino acids: CASSITGVETQYF. The CDR3, as DNA: TGTGCCAGCTCAATAACAGGGGTTGAGACCCAGTACTTC. The whole variable domain, filled in from reference TRBV18 and TRBJ2-5, reads NAGVMQNPRHLVRRRGQEARLRCSPMKGHSHVYWYRQLPEEGLKFMVYLQKENIIDESGMPKERFSAEFPKEGPSILRIQQVVRGDSAAYFCASSITGVETQYFGPGTRLLVL.

This clonotype appeared a few times. This chain uses TRBV12-3 or TRBV12-4 with TRBJ1-2; D is uncertain. The CDR3 spans 14 residues. V was trimmed by 3 bases and J by 4 bases, leaving 12 bases between them. The CDR3 sequence is CASSLLDGGYGYTF. CDR3 bases: TGTGCCAGCAGTTTGTTGGATGGTGGCTATGGCTACACCTTC.

Turning to this clonotype: A read error is possible here, since a much larger clone lies one base away. This chain connects TRBV6-6 to TRBJ1-2, with TRBD1 matching over 10 bases. The CDR3 covers 19 residues. Germline lookup yields CDR1 MNHNY and CDR2 SVGAGI (reference sequence). V was clipped by 0 bases and J by 7 bases; unmatched bases: 17. The CDR3 spells CASSYSSPGTGAGFFGYTF. The DNA for the CDR3 is TGTGCCAGCAGTTACTCGAGCCCCGGGACAGGGGCTGGTTTTTTTGGCTACACCTTC.

This clonotype was seen repeatedly, ten times or more. The J gene is TRBJ2-1, the V gene TRBV3-1; tentatively, D is TRBD1 or TRBD2 (5 bases each). This CDR3 is built from 16 residues. CDR1 LGHDT and CDR2 YNNKEL come from the germline V gene (reference sequence). Trimming left V 2 bases short and J 0 bases short, with 11 bases between. The CDR3 loop is CASSQHSGHSYNEQFF. For the CDR3, the DNA is TGTGCCAGCAGCCAACACAGCGGACACTCCTACAATGAGCAGTTCTTC.

This clonotype was counted between two and nine times. J is TRBJ2-2 and V is TRBV20-1, with 9 bases that match TRBD1. After removal of 3 bases from V and 6 bases from J, the junction contained 8 bases not matched to a gene. Germline V gene lookup returns CDR1 DFQATT and CDR2 SNEGSKA (reference sequence). The CDR3 is 15 residues long. CDR3 in DNA: TGCAGTGCTAGGAGAGGGGACAGGGAGCCCGGGGAGCTGTTTTTT. Amino acids: CSARRGDREPGELFF.

This rearrangement joins TRBV29-1 to TRBJ2-3, with a possible D match to TRBD2 (5 bases). The CDR3 sequence is 14 residues long. V was cut by 7 bases and J by 0 bases, with 14 bases left in between. Germline assignment: CDR1 SQVTM and CDR2 ANQGSEA. CDR3 residues: CSAARDLSTDTQYF. CDR3 bases: TGCAGCGCCGCACGGGATTTAAGCACAGATACGCAGTATTTT.

This clonotype was seen many times. The J gene is TRBJ1-1, the V gene TRBV29-1; 7 positions match TRBD1. This CDR3 has 11 residues. CDR1 and CDR2 from the germline V gene are SQVTM and ANQGSEA. Trimming at V came to 7 bases and at J to 9 bases, leaving 8 bases not matched to a gene. The CDR3 nucleotides are TGCAGCGGATACAGGGGAGGCAAAGCTTTCTTT. Translated: CSGYRGGKAFF.

Points on this clonotype: A much larger clone lies a single base off, so this may be a read error. The chain links TRBV24-1 to TRBJ2-1; 9 bases match TRBD1. From germline, CDR1 is KGHDR and CDR2 SFDVKD. Trimming removed 1 base from V and 13 bases from J; junction bases left unmatched: 13. This CDR3 spans 16 amino acids. In nucleotides, the CDR3 is TGTGCCACCAGTGATTTTAGGACAGGGGATAGGGAGACCCAGTTCTTC. Translating gives CATSDFRTGDRETQFF.

This clonotype was detected a few times. The chain carries TRBV6-1 and TRBJ2-1, with TRBD2 matching 10 bases. Germline CDR1 is MNHNS and CDR2 is SASEGT. The V gene end was trimmed by 6 bases and the J gene end by 4 bases; junction bases not matched to a gene: 6. The length of the CDR3 is 15 residues. The CDR3 sequence is CASSPSGSFYNEQFF. The CDR3 nucleotides are TGTGCCAGCAGCCCTAGCGGGAGTTTTTACAATGAGCAGTTCTTC.

The V gene is TRBV10-3, the J gene TRBJ1-5; no reliable D call. The germline V gene has CDR1 ENHRY and CDR2 SYGVKD. V was pared by 6 bases and J by 2 bases, with 5 bases between. The CDR3 runs to 12 residues. The CDR3 nucleotides read TGTGCCATCAGGGACGGCAATCAGCCCCAGCATTTT. It yields the protein CAIRDGNQPQHF.

Ten or more counts support this clonotype. The chain is built from TRBV12-3 or TRBV12-4 and TRBJ1-5, with 8 bases aligning to TRBD1. This CDR3 spans 13 amino acids. The V and J ends lost 6 bases and 5 bases, in that order; junction bases with no gene match: 3. The CDR3 loop reads CASRPGQDQPQHF. In DNA, the CDR3 is TGTGCCAGCAGACCGGGACAGGATCAGCCCCAGCATTTT.